Listed here are 10 T cell receptor beta chains from one sample, sequenced in a study of PD-L1 blockade in urothelial cancer. Regarding time point: peripheral blood 6 weeks after treatment start. The repertoire was sequenced with immunoSEQ multiplex PCR; TCRdb's copy has only in-frame clones and lacks some. The sample yields about 38,000 clones, approximately 86% seen once. Sequences were derived from PBMCs, sampled around atezolizumab (anti-PD-L1) treatment. The receptors stem from a man aged 55-75 years with urothelial cancer.

This chain connects TRBV6-5 to TRBJ1-5; weak D call: TRBD1 (5 bases). The V end was cut by 0 bases, the J end by 9 bases, with 18 bases between. Germline assignment: CDR1 MNHEY and CDR2 SVGAGI. The CDR3 has 16 amino acids. The CDR3 reads CASSYSIVQGGLPQHF. CDR3 DNA: TGTGCCAGCAGTTACTCGATTGTGCAGGGTGGGCTGCCCCAGCATTTT.

This chain uses TRBV5-1 with TRBJ2-2, with 12 bases matching TRBD2. V trimming: 1 base; J trimming: 0 bases; junction bases outside the gene matches: 1. The length of the CDR3 is 17 residues. The germline V gene encodes CDR1 SGHRS and CDR2 YFSETQ. Written as DNA, the CDR3 is TGCGCCAGCAGCTTGAGGACTAGCGGGGCGAACACCGGGGAGCTGTTTTTT. It yields the protein CASSLRTSGANTGELFF.

The V call is TRBV28, the J call TRBJ2-2; 10 bases agree with TRBD1. This CDR3 region has 16 residues. V dropped 5 bases and J dropped 3; count of bases not matched to a gene: 6. Germline CDR1 MDHEN, CDR2 SYDVKM. The CDR3 DNA follows: TGTGCCAGCAGTCTGCCGGGACAGGGGTACACCGGGGAGCTGTTTTTT. Residues: CASSLPGQGYTGELFF.

The J gene is TRBJ2-7, the V gene TRBV5-1, with 9 nucleotides matching TRBD1. The CDR3 has 15 amino acids. CDR1 and CDR2 (germline): SGHRS, YFSETQ. V lost 4 bases to trimming and J lost 2 bases; unmatched junction nucleotides: 7. CDR3 in DNA: TGCGCCAGCAGCGCCTCCGGGACAGGGACCTACGAGCAGTACTTC. It encodes CASSASGTGTYEQYF. Based on the CDR3 plus reference TRBV5-1 and TRBJ2-7, the full variable domain is KAGVTQTPRYLIKTRGQQVTLSCSPISGHRSVSWYQQTPGQGLQFLFEYFSETQRNKGNFPGRFSGRQFSNSRSEMNVSTLELGDSALYLCASSASGTGTYEQYFGPGTRLTVT.

J is TRBJ2-7 and V is TRBV5-1, with TRBD1 identical over 7 bases. Looked up from germline, CDR1 is SGHRS and CDR2 is YFSETQ. The CDR3 totals 17 residues. V shed 0 bases, J shed 2 bases, and the junction held 11 bases outside the gene matches. The CDR3 DNA reads as TGCGCCAGCAGCTTGGGAAGACAGGGACGAGGGACCTACGAGCAGTACTTC. Its protein is CASSLGRQGRGTYEQYF.

In this sample, this clone turned up once. The rearrangement uses TRBV5-1 and TRBJ2-5; 8 bases match TRBD1. Germline loops: CDR1 SGHRS, CDR2 YFSETQ. CDR3 length: 18 residues. The junction had 13 bases not matched to a gene; V was cut back by 1 base and J by 2 bases. CDR3 in amino acids: CASSLLPRTGNKQETQYF. CDR3 sequence (DNA): TGCGCCAGCAGCTTGTTGCCGCGGACAGGGAATAAACAAGAGACCCAGTACTTC. Drawing the rest from reference TRBV5-1 and TRBJ2-5, the complete variable domain is KAGVTQTPRYLIKTRGQQVTLSCSPISGHRSVSWYQQTPGQGLQFLFEYFSETQRNKGNFPGRFSGRQFSNSRSEMNVSTLELGDSALYLCASSLLPRTGNKQETQYFGPGTRLLVL.

The genes are TRBV5-1 and TRBJ2-5, with 7 positions matching TRBD1. This CDR3 comprises 15 residues. Trimming removed 0 bases from V and 4 bases from J; junction bases left unmatched: 6. CDR1 and CDR2 (germline): SGHRS, YFSETQ. The CDR3 spells CASSLATGAGETQYF. The CDR3 region has the DNA TGCGCCAGCAGCTTGGCCACAGGGGCGGGAGAGACCCAGTACTTC.

The chain links TRBV2 to TRBJ2-1; 13 bases agree with TRBD2. The germline V gene has CDR1 SNHLY and CDR2 FYNNEI. The CDR3 consists of 16 residues. The ends lost 6 bases at V and 6 bases at J; junction bases unmatched: 8. The CDR3 sequence: CASSRTSGRIGNEQFF. The CDR3 DNA reads TGTGCCAGCAGCAGGACTAGCGGGAGAATCGGCAATGAGCAGTTCTTC.

V and J are TRBV5-1 and TRBJ2-7; no reliable D call. Germline values: CDR1 SGHRS, CDR2 YFSETQ. There are 12 residues in the CDR3. Trimming removed 4 bases at V and 3 bases at J, with 8 bases between. CDR3 DNA: TGCGCCAGCAGCCCTGCGAACTACGAGCAGTACTTC. It yields the protein CASSPANYEQYF.

This rearrangement joins TRBV6-5 to TRBJ1-1, with D unresolved. The CDR3 is made up of 13 amino acids. The germline V and J ends were trimmed by 6 bases and 11 bases, with 19 bases remaining between them. CDR1 is MNHEY and CDR2 is SVGAGI in the germline V gene. CDR3 DNA: TGTGCCAGCAGACCCACCGCGGGAGGGAAGGCTTTCTTT. Protein product: CASRPTAGGKAFF.